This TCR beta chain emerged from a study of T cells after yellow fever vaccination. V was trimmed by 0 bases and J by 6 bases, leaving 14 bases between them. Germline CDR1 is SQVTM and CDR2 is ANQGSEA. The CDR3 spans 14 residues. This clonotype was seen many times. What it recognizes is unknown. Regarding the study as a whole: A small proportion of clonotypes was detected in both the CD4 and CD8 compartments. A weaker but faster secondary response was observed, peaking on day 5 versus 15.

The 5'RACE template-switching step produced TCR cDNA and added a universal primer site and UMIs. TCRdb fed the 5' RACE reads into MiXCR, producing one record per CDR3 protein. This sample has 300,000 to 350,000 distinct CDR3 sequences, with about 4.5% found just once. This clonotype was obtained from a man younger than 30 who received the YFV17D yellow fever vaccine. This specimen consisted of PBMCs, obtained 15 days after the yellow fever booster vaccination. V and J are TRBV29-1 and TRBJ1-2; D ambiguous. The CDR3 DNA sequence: TGCAGCGTTGAAGAAACAAGTCTACGGAATGGCTACACCTTC. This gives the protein CSVEETSLRNGYTF.